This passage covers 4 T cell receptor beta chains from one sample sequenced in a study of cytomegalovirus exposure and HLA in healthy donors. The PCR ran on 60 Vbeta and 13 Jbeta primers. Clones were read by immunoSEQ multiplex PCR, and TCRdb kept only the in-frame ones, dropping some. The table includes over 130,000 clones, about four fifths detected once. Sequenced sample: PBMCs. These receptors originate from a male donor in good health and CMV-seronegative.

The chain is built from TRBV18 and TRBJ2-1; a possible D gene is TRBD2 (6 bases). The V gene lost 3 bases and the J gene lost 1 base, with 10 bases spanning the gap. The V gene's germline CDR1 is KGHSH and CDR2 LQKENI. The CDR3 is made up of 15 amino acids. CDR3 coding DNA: TGTGCCAGCTCACCTATAGCGGATTCCTACAATGAGCAGTTCTTC. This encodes CASSPIADSYNEQFF.

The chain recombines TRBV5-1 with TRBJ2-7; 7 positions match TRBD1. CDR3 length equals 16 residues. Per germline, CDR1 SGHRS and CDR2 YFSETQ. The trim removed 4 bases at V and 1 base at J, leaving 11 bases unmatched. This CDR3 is CASSPEIRDSSYEQYF. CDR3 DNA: TGCGCCAGCAGCCCAGAAATAAGGGACAGTTCCTACGAGCAGTACTTC.

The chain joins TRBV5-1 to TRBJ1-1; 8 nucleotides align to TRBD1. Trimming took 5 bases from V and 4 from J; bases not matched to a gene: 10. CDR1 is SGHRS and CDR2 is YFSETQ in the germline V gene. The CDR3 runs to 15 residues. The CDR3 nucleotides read TGCGCCAGCAGGCAAGAACCAACAGGGGGCACTGAAGCTTTCTTT. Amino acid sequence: CASRQEPTGGTEAFF. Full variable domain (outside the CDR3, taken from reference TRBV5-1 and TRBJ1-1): KAGVTQTPRYLIKTRGQQVTLSCSPISGHRSVSWYQQTPGQGLQFLFEYFSETQRNKGNFPGRFSGRQFSNSRSEMNVSTLELGDSALYLCASRQEPTGGTEAFFGQGTRLTVV.

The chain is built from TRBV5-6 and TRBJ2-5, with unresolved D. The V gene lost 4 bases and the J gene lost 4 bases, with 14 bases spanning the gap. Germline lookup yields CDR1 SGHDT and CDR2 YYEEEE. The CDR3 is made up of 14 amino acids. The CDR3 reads CASSLRQGRETQYF. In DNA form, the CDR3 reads TGTGCCAGCAGCCTTAGACAAGGCAGAGAGACCCAGTACTTC. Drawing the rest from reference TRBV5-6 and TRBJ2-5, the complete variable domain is DAGVTQSPTHLIKTRGQQVTLRCSPKSGHDTVSWYQQALGQGPQFIFQYYEEEERQRGNFPDRFSGHQFPNYSSELNVNALLLGDSALYLCASSLRQGRETQYFGPGTRLLVL.